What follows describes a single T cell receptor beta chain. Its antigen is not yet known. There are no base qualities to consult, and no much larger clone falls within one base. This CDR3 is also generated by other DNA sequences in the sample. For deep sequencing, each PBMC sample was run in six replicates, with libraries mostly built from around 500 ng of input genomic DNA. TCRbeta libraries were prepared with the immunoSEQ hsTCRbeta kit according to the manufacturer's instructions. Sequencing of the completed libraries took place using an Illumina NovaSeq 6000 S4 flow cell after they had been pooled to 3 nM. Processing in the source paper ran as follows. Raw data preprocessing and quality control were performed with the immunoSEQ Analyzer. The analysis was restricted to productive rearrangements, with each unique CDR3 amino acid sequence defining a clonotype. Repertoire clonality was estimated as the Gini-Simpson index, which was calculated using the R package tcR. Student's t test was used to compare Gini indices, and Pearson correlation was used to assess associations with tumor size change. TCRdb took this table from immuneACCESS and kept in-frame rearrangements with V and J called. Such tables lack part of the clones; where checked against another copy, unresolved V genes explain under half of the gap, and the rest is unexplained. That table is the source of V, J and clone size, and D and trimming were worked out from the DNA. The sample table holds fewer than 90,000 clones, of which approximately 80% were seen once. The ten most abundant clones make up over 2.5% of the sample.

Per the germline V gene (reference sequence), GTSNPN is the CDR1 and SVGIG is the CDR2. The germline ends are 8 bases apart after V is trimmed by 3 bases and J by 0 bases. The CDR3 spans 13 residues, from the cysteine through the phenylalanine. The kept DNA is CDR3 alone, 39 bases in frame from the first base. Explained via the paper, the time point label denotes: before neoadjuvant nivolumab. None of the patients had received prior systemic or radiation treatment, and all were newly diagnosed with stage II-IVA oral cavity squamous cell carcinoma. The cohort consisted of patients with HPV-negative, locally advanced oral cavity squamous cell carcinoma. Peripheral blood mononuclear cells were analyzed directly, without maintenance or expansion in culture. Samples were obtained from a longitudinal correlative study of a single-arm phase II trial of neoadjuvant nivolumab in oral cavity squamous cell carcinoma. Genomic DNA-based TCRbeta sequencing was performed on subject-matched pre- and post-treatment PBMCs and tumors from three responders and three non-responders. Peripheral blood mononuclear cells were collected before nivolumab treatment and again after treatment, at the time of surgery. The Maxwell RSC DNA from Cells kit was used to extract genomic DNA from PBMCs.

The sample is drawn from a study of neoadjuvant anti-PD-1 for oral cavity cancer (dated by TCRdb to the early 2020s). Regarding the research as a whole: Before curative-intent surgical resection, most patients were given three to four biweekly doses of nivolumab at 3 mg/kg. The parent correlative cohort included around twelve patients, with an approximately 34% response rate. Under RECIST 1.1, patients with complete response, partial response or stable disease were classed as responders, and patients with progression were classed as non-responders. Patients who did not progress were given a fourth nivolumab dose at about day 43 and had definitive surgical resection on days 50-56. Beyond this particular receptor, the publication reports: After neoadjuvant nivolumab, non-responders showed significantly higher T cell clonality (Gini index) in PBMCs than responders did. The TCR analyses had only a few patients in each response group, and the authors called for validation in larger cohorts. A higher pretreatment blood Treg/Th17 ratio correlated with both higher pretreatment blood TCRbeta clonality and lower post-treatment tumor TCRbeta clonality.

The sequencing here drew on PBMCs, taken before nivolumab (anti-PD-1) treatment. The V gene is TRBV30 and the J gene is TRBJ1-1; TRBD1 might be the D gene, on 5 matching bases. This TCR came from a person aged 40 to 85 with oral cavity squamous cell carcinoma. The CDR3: CAWSRGLNTEAFF. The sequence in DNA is TGTGCCTGGAGCCGGGGCCTGAACACTGAAGCTTTCTTT.